The text below deals with one T cell receptor (beta chain). No antigen is known for it. Repertoires were generated with immunoSEQ multiplex PCR, while TCRdb's copy carries only in-frame clones and drops some. In the table there are tens of thousands of clones, around nine tenths of which are singletons. Germline V gives CDR1 MDHEN, CDR2 SYDVKM. Germline trimming cut 3 bases from V and 8 bases from J; bases unmatched to any gene: 7. The CDR3 covers 15 residues. This entry is derived from a study of OX40 agonist ivuxolimab in advanced cancers. Study-wide context: A diagnosis of hepatocellular carcinoma, melanoma, renal cell or head and neck cancer was present in dose-escalation patients.

Study observations and caveats: The average count of expanded clones was higher among CD8+ T cells than among CD4+. Clones of CD4+ and CD8+ blood T cells grew by week 6 at doses of 0.1 to 3.0 mg/kg.

The receptor was derived from an adult with an advanced solid tumor such as melanoma, head and neck, liver or kidney cancer. The chain carries TRBV28 and TRBJ1-4; 9 bases fit TRBD1. The input for sequencing was CD4+ or CD8+ T cells sorted from blood, taken in a trial of the OX40 agonist ivuxolimab. DNA for the CDR3: TGTGCCAGCAGTTTTGTAGGGACAGGGCAAGAAAAACTGTTTTTT. This encodes CASSFVGTGQEKLFF.